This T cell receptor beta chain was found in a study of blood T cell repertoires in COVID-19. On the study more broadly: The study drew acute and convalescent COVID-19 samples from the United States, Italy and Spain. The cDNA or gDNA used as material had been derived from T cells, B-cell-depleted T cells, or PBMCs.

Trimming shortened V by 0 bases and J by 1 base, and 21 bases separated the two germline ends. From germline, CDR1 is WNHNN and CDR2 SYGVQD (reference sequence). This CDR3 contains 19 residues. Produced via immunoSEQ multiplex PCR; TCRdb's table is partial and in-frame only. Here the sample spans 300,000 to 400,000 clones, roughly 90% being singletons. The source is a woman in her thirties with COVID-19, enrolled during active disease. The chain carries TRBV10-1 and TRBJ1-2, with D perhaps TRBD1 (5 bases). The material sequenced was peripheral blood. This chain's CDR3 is CASSESGRPGPTNNYGYTF. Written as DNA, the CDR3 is TGCGCCAGCAGTGAGTCGGGGCGGCCCGGACCTACTAATAACTATGGCTACACCTTC.